Shown below are 3 T cell receptor beta chains from a single sample sequenced in a study of shared clonotypes between healthy human individuals. Only in-frame clones appear in the TCRdb table, and some are missing; sequencing was by immunoSEQ multiplex PCR. This sample has around 700,000 clones, with around three quarters found just once. The sequenced sample consisted of memory CD4+ T cells sorted from blood. Subset indicated: CD45RA-negative fraction. These receptors were obtained from a woman aged 25 to 45 in good health.

The chain is built from TRBV9 and TRBJ2-1, with D perhaps matching TRBD2 (5 bases). Trimming removed 0 bases from V and 6 bases from J, with 16 bases in between. CDR1 is SGDLS and CDR2 is YYNGEE in the germline V gene. This CDR3 has 16 amino acids. CDR3 bases: TGTGCCAGCAGCGTAGGTTCGACGGCTCGGGGCAATGAGCAGTTCTTC. Protein: CASSVGSTARGNEQFF.

The rearrangement joins TRBV18 to TRBJ2-7; tentatively, D is TRBD1 (6 bases). The CDR3 spans 14 residues. V was clipped by 2 bases and J by 2 bases, with 10 bases between them. Germline assignment: CDR1 KGHSH and CDR2 LQKENI. The CDR3 here is CASSPGGGAYEQYF. In DNA form, the CDR3 reads TGTGCCAGCTCACCAGGGGGCGGCGCCTACGAGCAGTACTTC.

The rearrangement uses TRBV11-2 and TRBJ2-7; D could derive from TRBD1 or TRBD2 (7 bases each). CDR1 SGHAT and CDR2 FQNNGV come from the germline V gene. Between the trimmed V and J ends, which lost 5 bases and 4 bases, there was a span of 30 bases. This CDR3 is 19 amino acids long. CDR3 DNA sequence: TGTGCCAGCAGCCCCCTCCCGGCAGGGGGGGTTATAGCGTTATACGAGCAGTACTTC. This codes for CASSPLPAGGVIALYEQYF.